The clone carrying this T cell receptor beta chain was seen once. Antigen unknown. This sample stems from a study of cytomegalovirus exposure and HLA in healthy donors. General study points: CMV serostatus was the only recorded immune exposure for donors. Most of the CMV-associated TCR beta chains (in a later analysis) appeared to be HLA-restricted.

The PCR employed 60 Vbeta primers together with 13 Jbeta primers. Original methodology: Unique TCR beta chains totaled around 86 million in a later count, with around 11 million of them shared. Sequencing used immunoSEQ multiplex PCR; TCRdb keeps in-frame clones, though not all of them. V, J and clone size are taken as reported in that table, and D and trimming were inferred from the DNA itself. Among about 55,000 clones, around four fifths were seen once, and the ten largest hold 1.6%. V was cut by 5 bases and J by 2 bases, with 18 bases left in between. CDR3 length equals 16 residues. Germline lookup yields CDR1 MNHEY and CDR2 SMNVEV (reference sequence).

The V and J genes are TRBV27 and TRBJ1-2; tentative D call: TRBD1 (6 bases). Sequencing input: PBMCs. The origin of this receptor is a man in his thirties or forties in good health and CMV-seronegative. CDR3 loop: CASSLTFGTINYGYTF. The CDR3 DNA sequence: TGTGCCAGCAGTCTAACCTTTGGGACAATAAACTATGGCTACACCTTC.